The 26 T cell receptor beta chains below all came from one sample that was sequenced in a study of T cells in Graves' hyperthyroidism and ophthalmopathy. What was amplified from RNA transcripts were TCR beta CDR3 regions. Initially, a first-round RT-PCR of the TCR CDR3 employed the HTBI primer set. Each CDR3 protein gets one entry after TCRdb re-called the multiplex PCR reads with MiXCR. The sample carries 240,000 or so distinct CDR3 sequences, around 15% recorded once. Specimen: blood. All receptors derive from a woman younger than 35 with Graves' ophthalmopathy.

The table lists this clonotype with many counts. This chain connects TRBV5-1 to TRBJ1-2; 8 bases are shared with TRBD1. This CDR3 has 15 residues. Germline CDR1 SGHRS, CDR2 YFSETQ. V was clipped by 0 bases and J by 0 bases; unmatched bases: 1. The CDR3 protein is CASSLEQGANYGYTF. CDR3 sequence (DNA): TGCGCCAGCAGCTTGGAACAGGGGGCTAACTATGGCTACACCTTC.

In its sample, this clonotype was seen a few times. The rearrangement joins TRBV7-2 to TRBJ2-3; 9 bases are shared with TRBD2. V was pared by 2 bases and J by 2 bases, with 5 bases of the junction left unmatched. The CDR3 is 16 residues long. Germline V gene data show CDR1 as SGHTA and CDR2 as FQGNSA. Here the CDR3 DNA reads TGTGCCAGCAGCTTATCAAGCGGGGGGTCCACAGATACGCAGTATTTT. Its protein product is CASSLSSGGSTDTQYF.

This clonotype came up many times. This rearrangement joins TRBV16 to TRBJ2-1; 9 bases are a match to TRBD1. Germline values: CDR1 KGHSY, CDR2 FQNENV. CDR3 length: 15 residues. Trimming removed 2 bases from V and 5 bases from J; junction bases left unmatched: 4. Here the CDR3 DNA reads TGTGCCAGCAGCCAAAAGGACAGGGGAAACAATGAGCAGTTCTTC. Translating it yields CASSQKDRGNNEQFF.

This clonotype was detected a few times. The junction departs from the called germline gene at one end, perhaps through a read error. V gene TRBV2 combines with J gene TRBJ2-2; 9 nucleotides agree with TRBD2. CDR1 and CDR2 (germline): SNHLY, FYNNEI. This CDR3 is 16 amino acids long. DNA of the CDR3: TGTGCCAGCAGTCGGCGGGGGGGCCTCGACACCGAGGAGCTGTTTTTT. Its protein product is CASSRRGGLDTEELFF. The variable domain in full, with the rest retrieved from reference TRBV2 and TRBJ2-2, is EPEVTQTPSHQVTQMGQEVILRCVPISNHLYFYWYRQILGQKVEFLVSFYNNEISEKSEIFDDQFSVERPDGSNFTLKIRSTKLEDSAMYFCASSRRGGLDTEELFFGEGSRLTVL.

In its sample, this clonotype was seen many times. J is TRBJ2-7 and V is TRBV7-8; TRBD2 agrees at 10 bases. The CDR3 is made up of 16 amino acids. V was pared by 1 base and J by 3 bases, with 6 bases of the junction left unmatched. Germline CDR1 reads SGHVS; CDR2 reads FQNEAQ. CDR3 region: CASSLEGTSAVYEQYF. The CDR3 nucleotides are TGTGCCAGCAGCTTAGAAGGGACTAGCGCGGTCTACGAGCAGTACTTC.

The chain employs TRBV27 and TRBJ1-1; D ambiguous. The CDR3 is 13 residues long. Looked up from germline, CDR1 is MNHEY and CDR2 is SMNVEV (reference sequence). The V end lost 2 bases, the J end lost 8 bases, and 12 bases lay between the germline ends. The CDR3 coding sequence is TGTGCCAGCAGTTTACAAGTGAGCACCGAAGCTTTCTTT. This translates into CASSLQVSTEAFF.

The chain carries TRBV19 and TRBJ2-1; 11 bases are a match to TRBD1. The CDR3 extends over 19 amino acids. V was clipped by 6 bases and J by 5 bases; unmatched bases: 18. The germline CDR1 and CDR2 sequences are LNHDA and SQIVND (reference sequence). As DNA, the CDR3 is TGTGCCAGTAGAATCGGGACAGGGGGTAACGCGCCCTACCACAATGAGCAGTTCTTC. Its protein product is CASRIGTGGNAPYHNEQFF.

Many counts were recorded for this clonotype. V and J are TRBV7-9 and TRBJ2-6; D remains ambiguous. The V gene lost 7 bases and the J gene lost 1 base, with 11 bases spanning the gap. From germline, CDR1 is SEHNR and CDR2 FQNEAQ (reference sequence). The CDR3 runs 15 residues. CDR3 sequence: CASTNEASGANVLTF. The CDR3, as DNA: TGTGCCAGCACCAATGAGGCTTCTGGGGCCAACGTCCTGACTTTC.

The chain recombines TRBV4-2 with TRBJ2-7; TRBD2 matches 11 bases. In germline, CDR1 is LGHNA, CDR2 YNFKEQ. V gave up 0 bases and J gave up 4 bases; unmatched junction bases: 5. CDR3 length: 16 residues. CDR3 amino acids: CASSQDPSGGRYEQYF. The CDR3 region has the DNA TGTGCCAGCAGCCAAGATCCTAGCGGGGGGAGGTACGAGCAGTACTTC.

The chain couples TRBV3-1 to TRBJ2-5; 7 bases map to TRBD1. CDR1 LGHDT and CDR2 YNNKEL come from the germline V gene (reference sequence). J was trimmed by 1 base and V by 8 bases; bases with no gene match: 16. The CDR3 sequence is 17 residues long. This chain's CDR3 is CASGPTETGRTQETQYF. The CDR3, as DNA: TGTGCCAGCGGCCCAACAGAGACAGGGAGAACCCAAGAGACCCAGTACTTC.

In its sample, this clonotype was seen many times. The CDR3 DNA is TGTGCCAGTAGTATCTGGGGCCCTCAAGCCATTCAGTACTTC. It codes for CASSIWGPQAIQYF. The chain uses TRBV19 and TRBJ2-4; TRBD1 might be the D (5 bases). The CDR3 length is 14 residues. The germline V and J ends were trimmed by 3 bases and 9 bases, with 15 bases remaining between them. Germline V gives CDR1 LNHDA, CDR2 SQIVND (reference sequence).

This clonotype was seen at least ten times. The CDR3: CASSHPTGYGYTF. The CDR3 DNA sequence: TGTGCCAGCAGCCACCCTACAGGCTATGGCTACACCTTC. The J gene is TRBJ1-2, the V gene TRBV13; D is possibly TRBD1 (5 bases). V was cut by 5 bases and J by 4 bases, with 11 bases left in between. This CDR3 contains 13 residues. From germline, CDR1 is PRHDT and CDR2 FYEKMQ (reference sequence).

This clonotype was counted many times. V usage is TRBV20-1 and J usage is TRBJ2-3, with TRBD2 matching 9 bases. This CDR3 region has 14 residues. Germline CDR1 reads DFQATT; CDR2 reads SNEGSKA (reference sequence). J was trimmed by 1 base and V by 3 bases; bases with no gene match: 2. CDR3 DNA: TGCAGTGCTAGTATAGCGGGAGGCACAGATACGCAGTATTTT. Translated: CSASIAGGTDTQYF.

This clonotype has more than one count but fewer than ten. The V gene is TRBV5-8, the J gene TRBJ2-4; 9 nucleotides agree with TRBD2. The CDR3 totals 13 residues. Germline CDR1 SGHTS, CDR2 YDEGEE. V lost 4 bases, J lost 10 bases, and 6 bases stayed unmatched. CDR3 loop: CASSPRGGWIQYF. The CDR3, as DNA: TGTGCCAGCAGCCCGCGGGGGGGATGGATTCAGTACTTC.

This clonotype has ten or more counts. The chain carries TRBV7-2 and TRBJ2-2, with TRBD2 matching 12 bases. The V gene's germline CDR1 is SGHTA and CDR2 FQGNSA. This CDR3 contains 17 residues. V was pared by 5 bases and J by 3 bases, with 7 bases of the junction left unmatched. The CDR3 DNA follows: TGTGCCAGCAGCCTACTAGCGGGAGGAGCCTACACCGGGGAGCTGTTTTTT. Residues: CASSLLAGGAYTGELFF.

Many counts were recorded for this clonotype. The chain has TRBV12-3 or TRBV12-4 and TRBJ2-1; 10 nucleotides match TRBD2. This CDR3 is built from 15 residues. With V trimmed by 5 bases and J by 6 bases, 7 bases remained unmatched. CDR3 sequence reads: CASSPSGRKFNEQFF. In DNA, the CDR3 is TGTGCCAGCAGTCCTAGCGGGAGAAAGTTCAATGAGCAGTTCTTC.

The rearrangement uses TRBV20-1 and TRBJ1-4, with no clear D. V lost 1 base and J lost 0, with 3 bases in between. Germline V gene data show CDR1 as DFQATT and CDR2 as SNEGSKA (reference sequence). The CDR3 has 13 amino acids. The CDR3 region is CSARVATNEKLFF. In DNA, the CDR3 is TGCAGTGCTAGAGTTGCAACTAATGAAAAACTGTTTTTT.

This CDR3 is CASSFQGSGGKSYEQYF. The CDR3 coding sequence is TGTGCCAGCAGCTTTCAGGGTAGCGGGGGCAAATCCTACGAGCAGTACTTC. This chain joins TRBV7-8 and TRBJ2-7, with TRBD2 identical over 9 bases. V lost 3 bases to trimming and J lost 1 base; unmatched junction nucleotides: 10. This CDR3 is built from 17 residues. Germline V gene data show CDR1 as SGHVS and CDR2 as FQNEAQ.

This clonotype was counted ten times or more. This chain joins TRBV3-1 and TRBJ2-5, with D possibly called TRBD1 or TRBD2 (6 bases each). CDR1 and CDR2 (germline): LGHDT, YNNKEL (reference sequence). The germline V and J ends were trimmed by 2 bases and 2 bases, with 9 bases remaining between them. The CDR3 consists of 14 residues. DNA of the CDR3: TGTGCCAGCAGCCAAAGGGGGACTCAAGAGACCCAGTACTTC. Translation gives CASSQRGTQETQYF.

The table lists this clonotype with many counts. The chain joins TRBV19 to TRBJ2-2; 11 nucleotides line up with TRBD2. V was pared by 9 bases and J by 6 bases, with 9 bases of the junction left unmatched. CDR1 and CDR2 from the germline V gene are LNHDA and SQIVND (reference sequence). The CDR3 consists of 15 residues. The CDR3 here is CARPISGRAPGELFF. The CDR3, as DNA: TGTGCCAGACCGATTAGCGGGAGGGCCCCCGGGGAGCTGTTTTTT. Drawing the rest from reference TRBV19 and TRBJ2-2, the complete variable domain is DGGITQSPKYLFRKEGQNVTLSCEQNLNHDAMYWYRQDPGQGLRLIYYSQIVNDFQKGDIAEGYSVSREKKESFPLTVTSAQKNPTAFYLCARPISGRAPGELFFGEGSRLTVL.

At least ten counts were recorded for this clonotype. This chain links TRBV7-2 with TRBJ2-5, with 8 bases lining up with TRBD2. Germline values: CDR1 SGHTA, CDR2 FQGNSA. With V trimmed by 4 bases and J by 2 bases, 6 bases remained unmatched. The CDR3 has 15 residues. The CDR3 DNA reads as TGTGCCAGCAGCTCAGTAGCGGGACGGCAAGAGACCCAGTACTTC. Translated: CASSSVAGRQETQYF.

This chain uses TRBV18 with TRBJ2-5; D perhaps matches TRBD1 (6 bases). The germline CDR1 and CDR2 sequences are KGHSH and LQKENI. CDR3 length equals 15 residues. The V end was cut by 0 bases, the J end by 6 bases, with 14 bases between. This CDR3 is CASSPPKQGKQTQYF. DNA for the CDR3: TGTGCCAGCTCACCACCGAAACAGGGCAAGCAGACCCAGTACTTC. The variable domain in full, with the rest retrieved from reference TRBV18 and TRBJ2-5, is NAGVMQNPRHLVRRRGQEARLRCSPMKGHSHVYWYRQLPEEGLKFMVYLQKENIIDESGMPKERFSAEFPKEGPSILRIQQVVRGDSAAYFCASSPPKQGKQTQYFGPGTRLLVL.

The chain carries TRBV14 and TRBJ2-1, with TRBD1 identical over 8 bases. CDR3 length: 14 residues. The V gene end was trimmed by 4 bases and the J gene end by 8 bases; junction bases not matched to a gene: 7. CDR1 SGHDN and CDR2 FVKESK come from the germline V gene. This CDR3 reads CASSRRQGTDEQFF. The CDR3 DNA is TGTGCCAGCAGCCGAAGACAGGGGACCGATGAGCAGTTCTTC. The variable domain in full, completed from reference TRBV14 and TRBJ2-1, reads EAGVTQFPSHSVIEKGQTVTLRCDPISGHDNLYWYRRVMGKEIKFLLHFVKESKQDESGMPNNRFLAERTGGTYSTLKVQPAELEDSGVYFCASSRRQGTDEQFFGPGTRLTVL.

This clonotype was counted many times. The chain is built from TRBV10-3 and TRBJ1-3; D possibly corresponds to TRBD1 (6 bases). Germline CDR1 ENHRY, CDR2 SYGVKD. V was clipped by 5 bases and J by 0 bases, with 14 bases between them. CDR3 length: 16 residues. The CDR3 coding sequence is TGTGCCATCAGTTATACTCCGGACAGCTCTGGAAACACCATATATTTT. Protein sequence: CAISYTPDSSGNTIYF.

There are many counts of this clonotype. This sequence joins TRBV6-5 and TRBJ2-1; 7 bases are shared with TRBD2. The germline V gene has CDR1 MNHEY and CDR2 SVGAGI. The length of the CDR3 is 14 residues. Germline trimming cut 2 bases from V and 6 bases from J; bases unmatched to any gene: 4. The CDR3 reads CASSYGGGGNEQFF. CDR3 in DNA: TGTGCCAGCAGTTACGGGGGGGGAGGCAATGAGCAGTTCTTC.

The chain has TRBV5-1 and TRBJ1-2; 12 bases are shared with TRBD1. Germline assignment: CDR1 SGHRS and CDR2 YFSETQ. V shed 4 bases and J 4 bases; nucleotides not matched to a gene: 11. The CDR3 contains 17 residues. The CDR3 sequence is CASSITPGTGGGYGYTF. Written as DNA, the CDR3 is TGCGCCAGCAGCATAACCCCCGGGACAGGGGGCGGCTATGGCTACACCTTC.